The entry below gives a single TCR beta chain sequence along with its context. The sample belongs to a study of blood T cell repertoires in COVID-19. Study-wide context: Researchers got acute and convalescent COVID-19 samples from the United States, Italy and Spain. From T cells, B-cell-depleted T cells, or PBMCs came the material, which was cDNA or gDNA.

In the source study's methods: Reference gene primer amplification gave estimated nucleated cell counts. The protocol was immunoSEQ multiplex PCR, while the TCRdb copy is restricted to in-frame clones and leaves out a portion. That table furnishes V, J and clone size, whereas the DNA furnished D and trimming. The data hold over 200,000 clones, with 83% observed a single time. This CDR3 contains 14 residues. Trimming cost V 2 bases and J 5 bases; bases outside gene matches: 2. Germline CDR1 reads SNHLY; CDR2 reads FYNNEI. The V call is TRBV2, the J call TRBJ1-2; 10 bases agree with TRBD1. The clonotype comes from a woman aged 40 to 50 with active or convalescent COVID-19. Sequenced material: peripheral blood. The CDR3 bases are TGTGCCAGCAGTGAAAGGACAGGGGGGTATGGCTACACCTTC. This gives the protein CASSERTGGYGYTF. Based on the CDR3 plus reference TRBV2 and TRBJ1-2, the full variable domain is EPEVTQTPSHQVTQMGQEVILRCVPISNHLYFYWYRQILGQKVEFLVSFYNNEISEKSEIFDDQFSVERPDGSNFTLKIRSTKLEDSAMYFCASSERTGGYGYTFGSGTRLTVV.